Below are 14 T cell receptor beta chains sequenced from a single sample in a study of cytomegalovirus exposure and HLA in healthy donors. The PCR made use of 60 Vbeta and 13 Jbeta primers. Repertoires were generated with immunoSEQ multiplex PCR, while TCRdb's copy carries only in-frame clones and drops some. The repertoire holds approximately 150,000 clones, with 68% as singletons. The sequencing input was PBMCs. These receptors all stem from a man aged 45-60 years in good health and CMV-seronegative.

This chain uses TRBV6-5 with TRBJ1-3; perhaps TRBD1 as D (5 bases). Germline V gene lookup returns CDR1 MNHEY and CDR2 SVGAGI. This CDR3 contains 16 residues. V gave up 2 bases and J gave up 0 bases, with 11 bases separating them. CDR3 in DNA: TGTGCCAGCAGTTACGGGGGGGGTATCTCTGGAAACACCATATATTTT. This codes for CASSYGGGISGNTIYF.

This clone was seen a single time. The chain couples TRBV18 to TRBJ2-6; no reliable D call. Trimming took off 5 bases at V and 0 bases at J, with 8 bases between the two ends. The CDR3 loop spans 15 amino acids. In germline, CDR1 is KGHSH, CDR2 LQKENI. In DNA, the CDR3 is TGTGCCAGCTCATTGGCTCCCTCTGGGGCCAACGTCCTGACTTTC. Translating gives CASSLAPSGANVLTF.

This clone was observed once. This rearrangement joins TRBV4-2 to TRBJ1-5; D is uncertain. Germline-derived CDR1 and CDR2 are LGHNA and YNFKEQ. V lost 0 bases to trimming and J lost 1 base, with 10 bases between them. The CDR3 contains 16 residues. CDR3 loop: CASSQEVDWSNQPQHF. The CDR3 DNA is TGTGCCAGCAGCCAAGAAGTAGACTGGAGCAATCAGCCCCAGCATTTT.

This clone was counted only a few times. CDR3 sequence reads: CASSAGTSVETQYF. CDR3 nucleotides: TGCGCCAGCAGCGCCGGGACTAGCGTTGAGACCCAGTACTTC. The V and J genes are TRBV5-1 and TRBJ2-5; 10 positions agree with TRBD2. This CDR3 spans 14 amino acids. Trimming took 4 bases from V and 5 from J; bases not matched to a gene: 5. CDR1 is SGHRS, CDR2 YFSETQ, per germline. Based on the CDR3 plus reference TRBV5-1 and TRBJ2-5, the full variable domain is KAGVTQTPRYLIKTRGQQVTLSCSPISGHRSVSWYQQTPGQGLQFLFEYFSETQRNKGNFPGRFSGRQFSNSRSEMNVSTLELGDSALYLCASSAGTSVETQYFGPGTRLLVL.

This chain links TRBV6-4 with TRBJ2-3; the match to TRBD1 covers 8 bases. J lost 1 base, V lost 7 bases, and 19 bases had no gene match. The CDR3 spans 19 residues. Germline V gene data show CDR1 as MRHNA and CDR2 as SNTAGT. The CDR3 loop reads CASTQGQVPSPSGTDTQYF. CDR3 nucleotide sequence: TGTGCCAGCACCCAGGGACAGGTGCCCAGTCCCTCAGGCACAGATACGCAGTATTTT.

CDR3 loop: CASSRGQLTTNEKLFF. The DNA of the CDR3 is TGTGCCAGCAGTCGCGGACAGCTTACAACTAATGAAAAACTGTTTTTT. The V gene is TRBV5-5, the J gene TRBJ1-4; TRBD1 might be the D (6 bases). The V gene's germline CDR1 is SGHKS and CDR2 YYEKEE (reference sequence). The CDR3 covers 16 residues. V dropped 5 bases and J dropped 0 bases, with 14 bases sitting between them.

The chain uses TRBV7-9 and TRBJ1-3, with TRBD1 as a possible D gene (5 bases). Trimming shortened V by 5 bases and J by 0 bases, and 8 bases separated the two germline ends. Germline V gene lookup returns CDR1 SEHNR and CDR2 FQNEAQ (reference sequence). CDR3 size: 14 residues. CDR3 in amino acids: CASSAQGSGNTIYF. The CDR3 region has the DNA TGTGCCAGCAGCGCCCAGGGCTCTGGAAACACCATATATTTT.

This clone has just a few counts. CDR3 protein: CASSEARRQGVYGYTF. For the CDR3, the DNA is TGTGCCAGCAGTGAAGCTCGGAGACAGGGAGTCTATGGCTACACCTTC. The chain recombines TRBV6-1 with TRBJ1-2; the match to TRBD1 covers 7 bases. Germline CDR1 and CDR2: MNHNS and SASEGT. The CDR3 sequence is 16 residues long. J lost 4 bases, V lost 0 bases, and 8 bases had no gene match.

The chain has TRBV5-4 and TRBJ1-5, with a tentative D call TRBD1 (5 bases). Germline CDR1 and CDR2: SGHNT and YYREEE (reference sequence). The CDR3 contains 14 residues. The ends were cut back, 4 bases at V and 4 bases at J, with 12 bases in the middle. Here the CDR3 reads CASSRGLGNQPQHF. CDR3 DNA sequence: TGTGCCAGCAGCCGGGGACTGGGTAATCAGCCCCAGCATTTT.

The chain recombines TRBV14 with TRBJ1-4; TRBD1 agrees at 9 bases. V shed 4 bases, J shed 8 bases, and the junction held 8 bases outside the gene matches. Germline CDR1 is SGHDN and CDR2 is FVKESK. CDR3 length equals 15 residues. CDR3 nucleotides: TGTGCCAGCAGCCGTTGGGACAGGGCTACCGAAAAACTGTTTTTT. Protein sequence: CASSRWDRATEKLFF.

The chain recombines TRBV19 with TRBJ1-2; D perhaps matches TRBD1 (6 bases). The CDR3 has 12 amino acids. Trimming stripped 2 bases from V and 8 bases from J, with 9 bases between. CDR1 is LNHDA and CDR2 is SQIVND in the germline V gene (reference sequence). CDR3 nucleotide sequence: TGTGCCAGTAGTATACAGGGGCCGGGCTACACCTTC. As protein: CASSIQGPGYTF.

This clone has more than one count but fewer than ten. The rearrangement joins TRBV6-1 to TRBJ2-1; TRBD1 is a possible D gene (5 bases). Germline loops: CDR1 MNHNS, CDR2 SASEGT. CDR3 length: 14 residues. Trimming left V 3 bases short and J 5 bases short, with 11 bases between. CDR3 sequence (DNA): TGTGCCAGCAGTGACGCAGGGTCTCACAATGAGCAGTTCTTC. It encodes CASSDAGSHNEQFF.

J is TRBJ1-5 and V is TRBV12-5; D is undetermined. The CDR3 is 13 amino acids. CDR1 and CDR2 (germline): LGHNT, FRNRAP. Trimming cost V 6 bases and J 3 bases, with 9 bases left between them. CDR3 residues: CASGGSPNQPQHF. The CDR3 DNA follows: TGTGCTAGTGGGGGCTCTCCCAATCAGCCCCAGCATTTT.

DNA of the CDR3: TGTGCCAGTAGTATAGCAAGACAGGGGGGTAAGAACACTGAAGCTTTCTTT. The encoded protein is CASSIARQGGKNTEAFF. This chain uses TRBV19 with TRBJ1-1; 9 bases are a match to TRBD1. The trim removed 1 base at V and 1 base at J, leaving 7 bases unmatched. Germline V gene sequence: CDR1 LNHDA, CDR2 SQIVND (reference sequence). CDR3 length: 17 residues.